This TCR beta chain stems from a study of tumor and adjacent non-tumor tissue in lung cancer. Study observations and caveats: Higher tumor TCR diversity was associated with shorter survival.

On this clonotype itself: The antigen is undetermined. The conserved phenylalanine or tryptophan is not found at the CDR3 terminus, so this likely reflects a read error.

Deletions cut 1 base from V and 6 bases from J, with 12 bases between. This CDR3 region has 13 residues. In germline, CDR1 is DFQATT, CDR2 SNEGSKA (reference sequence). A modified ARM-PCR protocol with three rounds of nested PCR amplified TCRbeta. TCRdb analysed the multiplex PCR reads with MiXCR anew, one entry per CDR3 protein. The sample contains almost 75,000 distinct CDR3 sequences, about two thirds of which appear only once. The template was RNA from unsorted bulk tissue. Distant lung tissue was collected more than 3 cm away from the tumor edge. Between August and November 2014, newly diagnosed, chemotherapy-naive lung cancer patients underwent thoracic surgery in China.

The sequence came from a woman aged 45-60 years with non-small cell lung cancer. The chain joins TRBV20-1 to TRBJ1-1; TRBD1 is a possible D gene (5 bases). Source material: distant non-tumor lung tissue. This chain's CDR3 is CSARGVWGAEAFL. CDR3 sequence (DNA): TGCAGTGCTAGAGGAGTGTGGGGCGCTGAAGCTTTCCTT.